The clone carrying this T cell receptor (beta chain) was observed a single time. The sample belongs to a study of a mutant IDH1 vaccine in newly diagnosed glioma. TCRdb's table, derived via immunoSEQ multiplex PCR, lists solely in-frame clones and lacks some. This sample has some 50,000 clones, with roughly 90% found just once. The CDR3 sequence is 18 residues long. V shed 5 bases, J shed 9 bases, and the junction held 20 bases outside the gene matches. The germline gives CDR1 SGHTA, CDR2 FQGTGA. Stated time point: baseline, week 1 (first vaccination visit). As for treatment: pre-vaccination baseline after standard-of-care therapy. The donors had new WHO grade 3 or 4 astrocytomas; these were IDH1-mutant and ATRX-lost.

The sequence derives from a man aged 40-49 years with glioma. This chain connects TRBV7-3 to TRBJ2-1; 9 bases agree with TRBD2. The sample in question was PBMCs, obtained from a glioma patient treated with radiotherapy, temozolomide or both. CDR3: CASSAQPPGLAGRGEQFF. CDR3 nucleotide sequence: TGTGCCAGCAGCGCACAACCACCGGGGCTAGCGGGAAGGGGTGAGCAGTTCTTC.